Listed below are T cell receptor beta chains from one sample, sequenced in a study of blood T cell repertoires in COVID-19. Here immunoSEQ multiplex PCR was the method, and the copy in TCRdb shows in-frame clones only, minus some. The table records 150,000 to 200,000 clones, roughly 83% of them present only once. Specimen: PBMCs or T cells enriched from blood (not recorded which). These receptors were taken from a man in his 70s who had been exposed to COVID-19. Each CDR3 is given with its conserved first and last residue. The order of the fields is J gene, D gene, V gene, clone size, CDR3 DNA, CDR3 protein. D genes are given only for firm matches. The size of a clone is reported for some rows only, either as once, few or many, or as a class for expanded clones.

TRBJ1-2	TRBD1	TRBV9	.	TGTGCCAGCAGCGTAGTAGGGGGCCTTGATGGCTACACCTTC	CASSVVGGLDGYTF
TRBJ1-1	.	TRBV7-2	.	TGTGCCAGCAGCTCGGGACTTCCTGGCACTGAAGCTTTCTTT	CASSSGLPGTEAFF
TRBJ2-1	.	TRBV3-1/TRBV3-2	.	TGTGCCAGCAGCCAAGAACGGCTAGCTGGCGGTGAGCAGTTCTTC	CASSQERLAGGEQFF
TRBJ2-7	.	TRBV5-1	.	TGCGCCAGCAGCTTAGATCAGGTTGGATCGTCTGAGCAGTACTTC	CASSLDQVGSSEQYF
TRBJ2-1	TRBD2	TRBV27	.	TGTGCCAGCAGTCTCGGGACTAGCGGGAGCACAAATGACAATGAGCAGTTCTTC	CASSLGTSGSTNDNEQFF
TRBJ2-3	TRBD1	TRBV2	.	TGTGCCAGCTCCAACAGGGGAGCAGATACGCAGTATTTT	CASSNRGADTQYF
TRBJ1-2	TRBD1	TRBV28	once	TGTGCCAGCAGTTCGACCGGGACAGCTTTATATGGCTACACCTTC	CASSSTGTALYGYTF
TRBJ2-2	TRBD2	TRBV9	.	TGTGCCAGCAGCCCCGGACTAGCAGGGACCGGGGAGCTGTTTTTT	CASSPGLAGTGELFF
TRBJ2-3	.	TRBV20-1	.	TGCAGTGCTAGTCGACCTCGGGGGAGCACAGATACGCAGTATTTT	CSASRPRGSTDTQYF
TRBJ1-2	.	TRBV5-1	.	TGCGCCAGCAGCCCGTGGACAGAAACTAACTATGGCTACACCTTC	CASSPWTETNYGYTF
TRBJ2-5	.	TRBV7-8	.	TGTGCCAGCAGCTTAGGGGCTCTCCGGGAGACCCAGTACTTC	CASSLGALRETQYF
TRBJ1-6	.	TRBV21-1	.	TGTGCCCGGGAGACAGGGGACAATTCACCCCTCCACTTT	CARETGDNSPLHF
TRBJ1-2	.	TRBV15	few	TGTGCCACCAGCAGAGATGCGGGGGTCTATGGCTACACCTTC	CATSRDAGVYGYTF
TRBJ1-2	.	TRBV2	.	TGTGCCAGCACCCAGACTGACGGCTATGGCTACACCTTC	CASTQTDGYGYTF
TRBJ2-5	.	TRBV11-2	.	TGTGCCAGCAGCTTAAGGCTAGCGCAAGAGACCCAGTACTTC	CASSLRLAQETQYF
TRBJ1-4	TRBD1	TRBV2	.	TGTGCCAGCAGACCCGGGACAGGGAACGAAAAACTGTTTTTT	CASRPGTGNEKLFF
TRBJ1-2	.	TRBV27	.	TGTGCCAGCAGTTTGTACCGGACCGGGGGGCAGGGCTACACCTTC	CASSLYRTGGQGYTF
TRBJ1-1	TRBD1	TRBV4-3	.	TGCGCCAGCAGCCAAGATTGGGACAGGGGGCAAGCTTTCTTT	CASSQDWDRGQAFF
TRBJ1-5	.	TRBV7-9	.	TGTGCCAGCAGCTTATTCGGGGGCAATCAGCCCCAGCATTTT	CASSLFGGNQPQHF
TRBJ2-7	.	TRBV5-4	few	TGTGCCAGCAGCGTTGACTCCTCTTCCGAGCAGTACTTC	CASSVDSSSEQYF
TRBJ1-1	.	TRBV5-1	.	TGCGCCAGCAATTTTGCTGGGGCACAGCTGAACACTGAAGCTTTCTTT	CASNFAGAQLNTEAFF
TRBJ2-2	.	TRBV29-1	once	TGCAGCGTTGGGCAGATCACCGGGGAGCTGTTTTTT	CSVGQITGELFF
TRBJ2-2	TRBD2	TRBV28	.	TGTGCCAGCAGTCCCCCTACTAGCGGGAGTTATACCGGGGAGCTGTTTTTT	CASSPPTSGSYTGELFF
TRBJ1-4	.	TRBV7-9	.	TGTGCCAGCAGCCCAGGGGACACTTATAATGAAAAACTGTTTTTT	CASSPGDTYNEKLFF
TRBJ2-1	.	TRBV4-2	.	TGTGCCAGCAGTTATGACGCGGGGGCAGCCTACAATGAGCAGTTCTTC	CASSYDAGAAYNEQFF
TRBJ2-7	.	TRBV3-1/TRBV3-2	once	TGTGCCAGCAGCCAAGCACCAGGGGCCTCGGCGAGCTACGAGCAGTACTTC	CASSQAPGASASYEQYF
TRBJ2-1	TRBD2	TRBV18	.	TGTGCCAGCTCACCAGCGGGAGGGCGGAACAATGAGCAGTTCTTC	CASSPAGGRNNEQFF
TRBJ1-1	.	TRBV4-1	.	TGCGCCAGCAGCCGGGGAGGTGGGGGCACTGAAGCTTTCTTT	CASSRGGGGTEAFF
TRBJ2-7	TRBD2	TRBV20-1	.	TGCAGTGCTAGTAAGGCTAGCGGGAGCTACGAGCAGTACTTC	CSASKASGSYEQYF
TRBJ2-7	.	TRBV28	once	TGTGCCAGCACCTCGAGTGAAACCTACGAGCAGTACTTC	CASTSSETYEQYF
TRBJ2-6	.	TRBV19	.	TGTGCCAGTAATCCGACAGGGGAGGGCAACGTCCTGACTTTC	CASNPTGEGNVLTF
TRBJ2-5	.	TRBV12-3/TRBV12-4	.	TGTGCCAGCAGTCGAGAGATCCAAGAGACCCAGTACTTC	CASSREIQETQYF
TRBJ2-7	TRBD1	TRBV7-7	.	TGTGCCAGCAGCGTCGGGGCAGGGGGCTTTTACGAGCAGTACTTC	CASSVGAGGFYEQYF
TRBJ2-7	TRBD1	TRBV5-5	.	TGTGCCAGCAGCCAGAGTCCGGGACAGGACTACGAGCAGTACTTC	CASSQSPGQDYEQYF
TRBJ1-2	TRBD1	TRBV3-1/TRBV3-2	.	TGTGCCAGCAGCCAGATCAACAGGGGCCCAAACTATGGCTACACCTTC	CASSQINRGPNYGYTF
TRBJ2-7	.	TRBV19	.	TGTGCCAGTAGTATGGGACACGGTGGCTCCTACGAGCAGTACTTC	CASSMGHGGSYEQYF
TRBJ2-5	TRBD2	TRBV19	.	TGTGCCAGTAGCTTATCCCCGGGGACTAGCCAAGAGACCCAGTACTTC	CASSLSPGTSQETQYF
TRBJ2-7	TRBD1	TRBV9	.	TGTGCCAGCAGCCTCTTCCCGGGACAGGGATACGAGCAGTACTTC	CASSLFPGQGYEQYF
TRBJ1-5	.	TRBV28	few	TGTGCCACCTACGGGACTGATTATCAGCCCCAGCATTTT	CATYGTDYQPQHF
TRBJ2-7	.	TRBV5-1	.	TGCGCCAGCAGCTTGGGGACCGGGAGCTCCTACGAGCAGTACTTC	CASSLGTGSSYEQYF
TRBJ2-1	TRBD1	TRBV27	.	TGTGCCAGCAGTTCGGACAGGGGGGATGAGCAGTTCTTC	CASSSDRGDEQFF
TRBJ1-1	.	TRBV5-4	.	TGTGCCAGCAGCACCGCGAGGGGGAAGAACACTGAAGCTTTCTTT	CASSTARGKNTEAFF
TRBJ1-1	TRBD1	TRBV11-2	.	TGTGCCAGCAGCCCGGACAGGGGACTCGGAGGGAAAGCTTTCTTT	CASSPDRGLGGKAFF
TRBJ1-2	TRBD1	TRBV7-2	.	TGTGCCAGCAGCTTGGGACAGGTGGGAGGGGAAGGCGGCTACACCTTC	CASSLGQVGGEGGYTF
TRBJ2-3	.	TRBV5-1	.	TGCGCCAGCAGCTTGCCCGACGGCCTAGCGCAGTATTTT	CASSLPDGLAQYF
TRBJ2-7	TRBD2	TRBV13	.	TGTGCCAGCAGCTTAGCGGCGGGGGCCTACGAGCAGTACTTC	CASSLAAGAYEQYF